A single sample gave rise to the 30 T cell receptor beta chains below, sequenced in a study of T cell repertoires in cytomegalovirus infection. TCRdb re-called the reads with MiXCR, one entry per CDR3 protein. The repertoire holds 450,000 to 650,000 distinct CDR3 sequences, with about 25% as singletons. Sample: PBMCs. The receptors were gathered from a human donor in good health (CMV status not recorded). Some clones in this sample may be carry-over from other donors' samples.

The chain joins TRBV30 to TRBJ2-6, with D unresolved. The CDR3 has 13 amino acids. V shed 5 bases and J shed 0 bases, with 5 bases lying between them. Germline V gives CDR1 GTSNPN, CDR2 SVGIG (reference sequence). The CDR3 here is CAWGLSGANVLTF. The CDR3, as DNA: TGTGCCTGGGGCCTCTCTGGGGCCAACGTCCTGACTTTC. Together with reference TRBV30 and TRBJ2-6, the CDR3 gives the full variable domain: SQTIHQWPATLVQPVGSPLSLECTVEGTSNPNLYWYRQAAGRGLQLLFYSVGIGQISSEVPQNLSASRPQDRQFILSSKKLLLSDSGFYLCAWGLSGANVLTFGAGSRLTVL.

This clonotype was seen ten or more times. The rearrangement links TRBV7-8 to TRBJ2-3, with TRBD2 identical over 12 bases. Germline V gives CDR1 SGHVS, CDR2 FQNEAQ. This CDR3 is 19 amino acids long. Germline trimming cut 5 bases from V and 4 bases from J; bases unmatched to any gene: 16. The DNA for the CDR3 is TGTGCCAGCAGCCAAGCCGGGACTAGCGGGTCTGTAGTAGCAGATACGCAGTATTTT. Amino acids: CASSQAGTSGSVVADTQYF.

The CDR3 sequence: CASSQMGTEAFF. The CDR3 DNA reads TGCGCCAGCAGCCAAATGGGCACTGAAGCTTTCTTT. The chain recombines TRBV4-1 with TRBJ1-1; no clear D gene. Germline V gives CDR1 MGHRA, CDR2 YSYEKL. Trimming left V 2 bases short and J 4 bases short, with 5 bases between. There are 12 residues in the CDR3.

J is TRBJ2-6 and V is TRBV4-2; no reliable D call. V lost 2 bases and J 2 bases, leaving 16 bases between the germline ends. CDR3 length equals 18 residues. The V gene's germline CDR1 is LGHNA and CDR2 YNFKEQ. The CDR3 DNA is TGTGCCAGCAGCCAATTGGCGTCGGCCCCCCCTGGGGCCAACGTCCTGACTTTC. It specifies CASSQLASAPPGANVLTF.

There are many counts of this clonotype. The J gene is TRBJ1-1, the V gene TRBV12-3 or TRBV12-4; D is ambiguous. The CDR3 sequence is 14 residues long. With 3 bases removed from V and 0 bases from J, the gap between germline ends came to 8 bases. The CDR3 DNA reads TGTGCCAGCAGTTTCCAAGAAATGAACACTGAAGCTTTCTTT. Translation: CASSFQEMNTEAFF.

The rearrangement joins TRBV10-3 to TRBJ2-5; 8 bases align to TRBD1. The ends lost 10 bases at V and 1 base at J; junction bases unmatched: 5. Germline V gives CDR1 ENHRY, CDR2 SYGVKD. This CDR3 has 13 amino acids. The CDR3 is CATRQGFQETQYF. The CDR3 coding sequence is TGTGCCACGAGACAGGGGTTCCAAGAGACCCAGTACTTC.

V and J are TRBV12-3 or TRBV12-4 and TRBJ2-2; D not certain. The CDR3 is 13 residues long. V dropped 6 bases and J dropped 5 bases, with 10 bases sitting between them. CDR3 DNA sequence: TGTGCCAGCAGCCCATCTTTGACCGGGGAGCTGTTTTTT. Its protein is CASSPSLTGELFF.

This clonotype was recorded at least ten times. The V gene is TRBV4-1, the J gene TRBJ1-2; TRBD1 agrees at 10 bases. The CDR3 sequence is 16 residues long. Germline V lookup: CDR1 MGHRA, CDR2 YSYEKL. With V trimmed by 3 bases and J by 7 bases, 11 bases remained unmatched. The DNA of the CDR3 is TGCGCCAGCAGCCACGGCGTGACAGGGGGCATCTTTGGCTACACCTTC. This sequence encodes CASSHGVTGGIFGYTF.

The chain has TRBV6-2 or TRBV6-3 and TRBJ1-5, with TRBD1 matching over 8 bases. Germline V gene lookup returns CDR1 MNHEY and CDR2 SVGEGT. The trim removed 10 bases at V and 2 bases at J, leaving 13 bases unmatched. The CDR3 loop spans 16 amino acids. CDR3: CATETPGGLGNQPQHF. In DNA, the CDR3 is TGTGCCACCGAGACCCCAGGGGGCCTGGGCAATCAGCCCCAGCATTTT.

This chain joins TRBV6-2 or TRBV6-3 and TRBJ1-1, with D maybe TRBD1 (5 bases). The germline V gene has CDR1 MNHEY and CDR2 SVGEGT. The CDR3 consists of 16 residues. The ends were cut back, 2 bases at V and 2 bases at J, with 15 bases in the middle. The CDR3 sequence: CASSYLLGQPNTEAFF. The CDR3 coding sequence is TGTGCCAGCAGTTACCTACTTGGACAACCAAACACTGAAGCTTTCTTT.

The V call is TRBV28, the J call TRBJ1-2; TRBD1 matches 11 bases. The CDR3 runs to 17 residues. In germline, CDR1 is MDHEN, CDR2 SYDVKM. V gave up 4 bases and J gave up 3 bases; unmatched junction bases: 10. CDR3 sequence (DNA): TGTGCCAGCAGTTCACCCGGCGGGACAGGGGGACACTATGGCTACACCTTC. It is translated as CASSSPGGTGGHYGYTF.

This clonotype was recorded a few times. The gene calls are TRBV18 and TRBJ1-5, with D hard to call. The CDR3 extends over 13 amino acids. V lost 1 base and J 5 bases, leaving 6 bases between the germline ends. CDR1 is KGHSH, CDR2 LQKENI, per germline. DNA of the CDR3: TGTGCCAGCTCACCACAGGCGGATCAGCCCCAGCATTTT. Translated: CASSPQADQPQHF.

A few counts support this clonotype. This chain uses TRBV11-2 with TRBJ1-1, with D possibly matching TRBD1 (5 bases). The germline V and J ends were trimmed by 5 bases and 2 bases, with 24 bases remaining between them. The CDR3 length is 18 residues. Germline V CDR1 and CDR2: SGHAT, FQNNGV. For the CDR3, the DNA is TGTGCCAGCAGCCTGGCCCTTCAGGGTTCGGATAGAAACACTGAAGCTTTCTTT. It codes for CASSLALQGSDRNTEAFF.

This chain links TRBV29-1 with TRBJ2-1; a possible D gene is TRBD2 (6 bases). This CDR3 contains 14 residues. V was clipped by 0 bases and J by 12 bases, with 18 bases between them. CDR1 SQVTM and CDR2 ANQGSEA come from the germline V gene. CDR3 protein: CSVEERQPGLGQFF. The CDR3 nucleotides are TGCAGCGTTGAAGAGAGGCAACCGGGACTTGGGCAGTTCTTC.

The table lists this clonotype with many counts. V usage is TRBV7-7 and J usage is TRBJ2-2, with 7 bases fitting TRBD1. CDR3 length equals 14 residues. Trimming at V came to 5 bases and at J to 7 bases, leaving 7 bases not matched to a gene. Per germline, CDR1 SSHAT and CDR2 FNYEAQ (reference sequence). The CDR3 reads CASSVDRVLGELFF. The CDR3 DNA reads TGTGCCAGCAGCGTAGACAGGGTTCTCGGGGAGCTGTTTTTT.

The rearrangement links TRBV5-1 to TRBJ2-1, with TRBD2 identical over 13 bases. The CDR3 sequence is 20 residues long. The junction had 15 bases not matched to a gene; V was cut back by 4 bases and J by 2 bases. The V gene's germline CDR1 is SGHRS and CDR2 YFSETQ. The CDR3 region is CASSLWGTSGRAQAYNEQFF. The DNA of the CDR3 is TGCGCCAGCAGCCTGTGGGGTACTAGCGGGAGGGCACAGGCCTACAATGAGCAGTTCTTC.

This clonotype has a handful of counts. The genes are TRBV10-3 and TRBJ2-3; D call uncertain. CDR3 length equals 17 residues. Germline V gene data show CDR1 as ENHRY and CDR2 as SYGVKD. V shed 4 bases and J shed 0 bases, with 17 bases lying between them. DNA for the CDR3: TGTGCCATCAGTGGGACGGCAGGAGCTTCTAGCACAGATACGCAGTATTTT. This gives the protein CAISGTAGASSTDTQYF.

This clonotype was picked up a small number of times. This rearrangement joins TRBV6-2 or TRBV6-3 to TRBJ1-1, with TRBD1 matching 9 bases. CDR3 size: 13 residues. The germline V gene has CDR1 MNHEY and CDR2 SVGEGT. With 6 bases clipped from V and 5 bases from J, the junction kept 4 bases outside the gene matches. The CDR3 reads CASRTGGLTEAFF. CDR3 coding DNA: TGTGCCAGCAGGACAGGGGGATTGACTGAAGCTTTCTTT.

This clonotype was seen more than once but under ten times. V and J are TRBV28 and TRBJ2-1; D possibly corresponds to TRBD2 (7 bases). V dropped 10 bases and J dropped 9 bases, with 22 bases sitting between them. CDR1 is MDHEN and CDR2 is SYDVKM in the germline V gene. The CDR3 runs 14 residues. The CDR3 bases are TGTGCCATCTCAGGGGCTAGCGGTTTTTTTGAGCAGTTCTTC. It codes for CAISGASGFFEQFF.

This clonotype was seen at least ten times. V gene TRBV7-2 combines with J gene TRBJ2-3; TRBD1 agrees at 7 bases. The CDR3 has 15 amino acids. After removal of 1 base from V and 1 base from J, the junction contained 2 bases not matched to a gene. The germline V gene has CDR1 SGHTA and CDR2 FQGNSA. The CDR3 here is CASSLDGTGTDTQYF. The CDR3 nucleotides are TGTGCCAGCAGCTTAGATGGGACAGGCACAGATACGCAGTATTTT.

This clonotype was seen a handful of times. The chain has TRBV20-1 and TRBJ1-4; weak D call: TRBD1 (6 bases). Looked up from germline, CDR1 is DFQATT and CDR2 is SNEGSKA (reference sequence). CDR3 length: 14 residues. Trimming took off 0 bases at V and 10 bases at J, with 15 bases between the two ends. The CDR3 sequence: CSAREIQGGGKLFF. The CDR3 DNA sequence: TGCAGTGCTAGAGAAATACAGGGCGGGGGAAAACTGTTTTTT.

This clonotype was seen many times. The V call is TRBV7-2, the J call TRBJ1-5, with D possibly matching TRBD1 (5 bases). Trimming removed 3 bases at V and 6 bases at J, with 18 bases between. The CDR3 loop spans 16 amino acids. Germline V gene lookup returns CDR1 SGHTA and CDR2 FQGNSA. The CDR3 region is CASSFPGGGVGQPQHF. CDR3 DNA sequence: TGTGCCAGCAGCTTCCCGGGGGGGGGAGTGGGTCAGCCCCAGCATTTT.

This clonotype was recorded at least ten times. The chain couples TRBV7-2 to TRBJ2-1; D is unclear. CDR1 is SGHTA and CDR2 is FQGNSA in the germline V gene. The V end was cut by 8 bases, the J end by 6 bases, with 11 bases between. This CDR3 spans 12 amino acids. The CDR3: CASRPRANEQFF. The CDR3 region has the DNA TGTGCCAGCCGTCCGCGAGCCAATGAGCAGTTCTTC.

The chain is built from TRBV7-9 and TRBJ2-7; possibly TRBD1 for D (6 bases). The CDR3 totals 13 residues. The germline V gene has CDR1 SEHNR and CDR2 FQNEAQ (reference sequence). This CDR3 is CASMTGYSSEQYV. CDR3 in DNA: TGTGCCAGTATGACAGGCTATTCCTCCGAGCAGTACGTC.

The chain employs TRBV12-3 or TRBV12-4 and TRBJ1-4; D might be TRBD1 (6 bases). Trimming left V 11 bases short and J 3 bases short, with 16 bases between. The CDR3 consists of 14 residues. The CDR3 DNA is TGTGCCTCCCGGGAGGGGGGTGCTAATGAAAAACTGTTTTTT. Its translation: CASREGGANEKLFF.

The J gene is TRBJ1-4, the V gene TRBV30; no firm D call. CDR1 and CDR2 from the germline V gene are GTSNPN and SVGIG (reference sequence). This CDR3 has 13 residues. V was cut by 0 bases and J by 7 bases, with 9 bases left in between. CDR3: CAWSVAGGEKLFF. CDR3 nucleotides: TGTGCCTGGAGTGTAGCGGGAGGTGAAAAACTGTTTTTT.

This sequence joins TRBV12-3 or TRBV12-4 and TRBJ1-5, with D maybe TRBD1 (6 bases). There are 14 residues in the CDR3. Trimming left V 7 bases short and J 2 bases short, with 12 bases between. CDR3 DNA: TGTGCCAGCACTACAGGGTTGGGCAATCAGCCCCAGCATTTT. Translated: CASTTGLGNQPQHF.

The V gene is TRBV28, the J gene TRBJ1-3; unclear D gene. Germline CDR1 MDHEN, CDR2 SYDVKM. V gave up 8 bases and J gave up 0 bases, with 8 bases separating them. The CDR3 covers 13 residues. The CDR3 bases are TGTGCCAGCCGAGACGGCTCTGGAAACACCATATATTTT. Encoded protein: CASRDGSGNTIYF. The entire variable domain, with the rest obtained from reference TRBV28 and TRBJ1-3, is as follows: DVKVTQSSRYLVKRTGEKVFLECVQDMDHENMFWYRQDPGLGLRLIYFSYDVKMKEKGDIPEGYSVSREKKERFSLILESASTNQTSMYLCASRDGSGNTIYFGEGSWLTVV.

The V call is TRBV19, the J call TRBJ2-3, with D unresolved. Germline CDR1 and CDR2: LNHDA and SQIVND (reference sequence). The CDR3 has 14 residues. The V end lost 6 bases, the J end lost 3 bases, and 13 bases lay between the germline ends. The CDR3 is CASSWQAPTDTQYF. The CDR3 nucleotides read TGTGCCAGTAGCTGGCAGGCTCCAACAGATACGCAGTATTTT.

There are a few counts of this clonotype. The V call is TRBV7-2, the J call TRBJ2-7; D may be TRBD2 (5 bases). The length of the CDR3 is 14 residues. CDR1 is SGHTA, CDR2 FQGNSA, per germline. The V and J ends lost 6 bases and 2 bases respectively, with 14 bases between them. CDR3 in amino acids: CASRPTGGPYEQYF. The CDR3 region has the DNA TGTGCCAGCAGACCCACGGGCGGGCCCTACGAGCAGTACTTC.